The 7 T cell receptor beta chains below all came from one sample that was sequenced in a study of blood T cell repertoires in COVID-19 (TCRdb year 2020). Library preparation used the immunoSEQ multiplex PCR assay. TCRdb carries this immuneACCESS record with in-frame sequences only. Its versions omit some clonotypes, under half of them owing to an unresolved V gene in the studies checked, with the rest unexplained. In this sample the table shows over 350,000 clones, approximately 87% of which occur a single time. The ten largest clones take up approximately 9.3% of the sample. The sample comprised PBMCs or T cells enriched from blood (not recorded which). The receptors shown here come from a woman aged 50 to 60 who had recovered from COVID-19.

This clone appeared a single time. The chain has TRBV4-3 and TRBJ2-5, with TRBD1 as a possible D gene (6 bases). Trimming cost V 0 bases and J 5 bases, with 13 bases left between them. This CDR3 is built from 15 residues. Germline lookup yields CDR1 LGHNA and CDR2 YSLEER. In nucleotides, the CDR3 is TGCGCCAGCAGCCAAGATTGGGGGCCAGAGGAGACCCAGTACTTC. Translation: CASSQDWGPEETQYF.

The gene calls are TRBV9 and TRBJ2-3, with TRBD1 identical over 9 bases. The length of the CDR3 is 15 residues. V was pared by 4 bases and J by 2 bases, with 5 bases of the junction left unmatched. Germline V lookup: CDR1 SGDLS, CDR2 YYNGEE. The CDR3 nucleotides are TGTGCCAGCAGCCTATGGACAGGGGACACAGATACGCAGTATTTT. Translation: CASSLWTGDTDTQYF.

A single count supports this clone. The V gene is TRBV10-2, the J gene TRBJ1-5, with 9 bases identical to TRBD1. With V trimmed by 10 bases and J by 7 bases, 14 bases remained unmatched. The CDR3 sequence is 15 residues long. Germline CDR1 WSHSY, CDR2 SAAADI. The DNA for the CDR3 is TGCGCCACCTCAAGTGGACAGGGGATCAGGCAGCCCCAGCATTTT. It codes for CATSSGQGIRQPQHF.

The genes are TRBV4-3 and TRBJ2-1; 7 bases map to TRBD1. CDR1 and CDR2 (germline): LGHNA, YSLEER. This CDR3 has 18 amino acids. V was clipped by 1 base and J by 2 bases; unmatched bases: 11. CDR3 loop: CASSQVGGRGDAYNEQFF. CDR3 DNA sequence: TGCGCCAGCAGCCAAGTAGGGGGCAGGGGTGACGCCTACAATGAGCAGTTCTTC.

The V and J genes are TRBV9 and TRBJ1-4; TRBD1 agrees at 8 bases. The V gene's germline CDR1 is SGDLS and CDR2 YYNGEE. The CDR3 is 16 amino acids. Trimming removed 2 bases from V and 4 bases from J; junction bases left unmatched: 7. In DNA, the CDR3 is TGTGCCAGCAGCGTCCGAGGGGACAGGTTTAATGAAAAACTGTTTTTT. It yields the protein CASSVRGDRFNEKLFF.

V gene TRBV2 combines with J gene TRBJ2-2; D gene ambiguous. Germline V lookup: CDR1 SNHLY, CDR2 FYNNEI. Deletions cut 6 bases from V and 5 bases from J, with 10 bases between. CDR3 length: 13 amino acids. CDR3 DNA: TGTGCCAGCAGAAATGACTTGACCGGGGAGCTGTTTTTT. Translating gives CASRNDLTGELFF.

The V call is TRBV7-2, the J call TRBJ2-7; the match to TRBD2 covers 12 bases. CDR3 length equals 15 residues. CDR1 and CDR2 from the germline V gene are SGHTA and FQGNSA. J was trimmed by 4 bases and V by 6 bases; bases with no gene match: 7. The CDR3 coding sequence is TGTGCCAGCAGTCACGCTAGCGGGGGGGTGTACGAGCAGTACTTC. Translating it yields CASSHASGGVYEQYF. The full variable domain, its missing parts supplied by reference TRBV7-2 and TRBJ2-7, is GAGVSQSPSNKVTEKGKDVELRCDPISGHTALYWYRQSLGQGLEFLIYFQGNSAPDKSGLPSDRFSAERTGGSVSTLTIQRTQQEDSAVYLCASSHASGGVYEQYFGPGTRLTVT.